This T cell receptor beta chain was obtained from a study of cytomegalovirus exposure and HLA in healthy donors. General study points: Associated with HLA alleles at 0.05 false discovery rate in a later analysis were about 17,000 TCR beta sequences. Sequencing had likely introduced a cluster of highly shared sequence variants as an artifact. Researchers had no immune exposure information except CMV serostatus available.

Amplification used 60 Vbeta primers and 13 Jbeta primers. TCRdb keeps only in-frame clones here, not all; method: immunoSEQ multiplex PCR. The data show more than 80,000 clones, 78% seen once. For this clone: The antigen is not known.

Sequenced: PBMCs. The TCR sequence derives from a woman aged 40-49 years in good health and CMV-seropositive.

The CDR3 sequence: CARNRGTHEQYF. DNA for the CDR3: TGTGCCAGGAACAGGGGGACGCACGAGCAGTACTTC. V gene TRBV25-1 combines with J gene TRBJ2-7; 8 nucleotides match TRBD1. The CDR3 loop spans 12 amino acids. V shed 9 bases and J 5 bases; nucleotides not matched to a gene: 6. The germline V gene encodes CDR1 MGHDK and CDR2 SYGVNS.